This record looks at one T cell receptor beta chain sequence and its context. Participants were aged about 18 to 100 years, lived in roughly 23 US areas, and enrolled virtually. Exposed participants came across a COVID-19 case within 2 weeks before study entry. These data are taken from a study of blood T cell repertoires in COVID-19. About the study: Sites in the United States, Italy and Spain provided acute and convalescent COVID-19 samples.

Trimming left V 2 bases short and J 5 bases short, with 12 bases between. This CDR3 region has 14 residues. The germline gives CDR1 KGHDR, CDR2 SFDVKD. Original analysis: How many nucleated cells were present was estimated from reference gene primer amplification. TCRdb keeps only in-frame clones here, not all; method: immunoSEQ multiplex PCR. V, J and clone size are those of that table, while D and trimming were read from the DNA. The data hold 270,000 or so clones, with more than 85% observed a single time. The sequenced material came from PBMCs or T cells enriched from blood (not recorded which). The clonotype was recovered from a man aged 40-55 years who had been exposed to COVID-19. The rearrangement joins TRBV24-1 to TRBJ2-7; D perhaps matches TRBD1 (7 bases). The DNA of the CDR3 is TGTGCCACCAGTGATTCCCAGGGGGGTAACGAGCAGTACTTC. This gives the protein CATSDSQGGNEQYF.